This TCR beta chain is from a study of T cells after yellow fever vaccination. Regarding the study as a whole: The study found a weaker secondary response that peaked faster, day 5 versus 15. Most primary-vaccination clones recurred post-booster (just under 98% CD4, about 87% CD8).

The CDR3 consists of 11 residues. V lost 3 bases and J 9 bases, leaving 8 bases between the germline ends. This clonotype has more than one count but fewer than ten. Its antigen is not identified. As TCR cDNA was made by 5'RACE template switching, a universal primer site and UMIs were added. MiXCR, applied by TCRdb to the 5' RACE reads, yields one record per CDR3 protein. The sample records 68,000 or so distinct CDR3 sequences, more than 6.5% being singletons. Sequencing was performed on CD8+ T cells sorted from PBMCs, taken roughly 47 days after the first yellow fever vaccination. The sequence derives from a man younger than 35 who received the YFV17D yellow fever vaccine. The genes are TRBV12-3 or TRBV12-4 and TRBJ1-1; D is uncertain. The CDR3 DNA follows: TGTGCCAGCAGTTTCGGCAGGCAAGCTTTCTTT. Its protein product is CASSFGRQAFF.